This is a list of T cell receptor beta chains from one sample in a study of T cells expressing NK-cell markers. TCRdb re-called the 5' RACE reads and gives one entry per CDR3 protein, without DNA. The table lists hundreds of thousands of distinct CDR3 sequences. Material for sequencing was blood T cells: a sorted CD56 or NKG2C T cell subset, CD4+ or CD8+ T cells, or bulk PBMC T cells (not recorded which). The receptor source for this set is a woman aged 18 to 69 in good health. The CDR3 runs from the conserved cysteine through the conserved F or W.

J gene,V gene,CDR3 protein
TRBJ2-7,TRBV28,CASAYRVGAYEQYF
TRBJ2-3,TRBV7-3,CASSPGPTGGRVTQYF
TRBJ1-1,TRBV12-3/TRBV12-4,CASRDRDKAFF
TRBJ2-1,TRBV11-2,CASSLTSGSLEQFF
TRBJ2-4,TRBV5-6,CASSLGRAKNIQYF
TRBJ2-7,TRBV7-2,CASSSIFGTTVYEQYF
TRBJ2-1,TRBV4-2,CASSPEVSLGPGEQFF
TRBJ2-2,TRBV4-3,CASSQFAGNTGELFF
TRBJ2-2,TRBV4-1,CASSQEGGARTGELFF
TRBJ1-6,TRBV10-3,CAISETGSSPLHF
TRBJ2-5,TRBV20-1,CSAPFEGRARETQYF
TRBJ2-3,TRBV12-3/TRBV12-4,CASSLGFTDTQYF
TRBJ2-3,TRBV20-1,CSAYSGGRTDTQYF
TRBJ2-1,TRBV27,CASSLGLGQSHEQFF
TRBJ2-3,TRBV7-9,CASSDTRQGTGEYF
TRBJ2-3,TRBV2,CAAPGSGGPTDTQYF
TRBJ2-6,TRBV20-1,CSASRLGPAGANVLTF
TRBJ2-3,TRBV7-6,CASSLAGLASSTDTQYF
TRBJ2-7,TRBV10-3,CAISEGHKPYEQYF
TRBJ2-3,TRBV5-1,CASSYQAGSTDTQYF
TRBJ2-6,TRBV5-6,CASSLTSDGANVLTF
TRBJ2-6,TRBV11-2,CASSLVERGARGSANVLTF
TRBJ2-7,TRBV20-1,CSAQSGAAYEQYF
TRBJ2-1,TRBV20-1,CSARSRRRERPGFF
TRBJ2-1,TRBV10-3,CAISESIMSGGRNEQFF
TRBJ1-1,TRBV29-1,CSVGGTAATGAFF
TRBJ1-2,TRBV3-1,CASSQDWDRGRLHYGYTF
TRBJ2-2,TRBV3-1,CASSPSGSGHTGELFF
TRBJ2-7,TRBV29-1,CSVEDRGLPEQYF